This passage covers 28 T cell receptor beta chains from one sample sequenced in a study of cytomegalovirus exposure and HLA in healthy donors. Some clones are missing from TCRdb's copy, which holds only in-frame ones; the method was immunoSEQ multiplex PCR. The sample consists of around 240,000 clones, around 90% of them appearing once. Sequenced sample: PBMCs. The receptor set was obtained from a woman between 18 and 30 years old in good health and CMV-seronegative.

The J gene is TRBJ1-6, the V gene TRBV19; D unresolved. Looked up from germline, CDR1 is LNHDA and CDR2 is SQIVND (reference sequence). V was cut by 5 bases and J by 6 bases, with 11 bases left in between. The CDR3 has 14 amino acids. The CDR3 spells CASSVFESNSPLHF. Here the CDR3 DNA reads TGTGCCAGTAGTGTGTTCGAGAGTAATTCACCCCTCCACTTT.

The chain joins TRBV5-1 to TRBJ2-1; 11 bases are shared with TRBD2. Germline V CDR1 and CDR2: SGHRS, YFSETQ. This CDR3 contains 14 residues. The J segment lost 15 bases and the V segment lost 3 bases, leaving 11 bases of the junction unmatched. In nucleotides, the CDR3 is TGCGCCAGCAGCTCCACTAGCGGGGGAAACCAGAGGTTCTTC. Translated: CASSSTSGGNQRFF.

This clone has only one observation. V and J are TRBV6-5 and TRBJ2-3, with 7 bases aligning to TRBD2. Germline CDR1 is MNHEY and CDR2 is SVGAGI. V dropped 7 bases and J dropped 1; count of bases not matched to a gene: 8. The CDR3 totals 15 residues. CDR3 DNA: TGTGCCAGCACCCTGGGGGGGACTCGCACAGATACGCAGTATTTT. This codes for CASTLGGTRTDTQYF.

This rearrangement joins TRBV19 to TRBJ1-2, with TRBD1 matching over 8 bases. Germline V gives CDR1 LNHDA, CDR2 SQIVND (reference sequence). This CDR3 contains 17 residues. The ends lost 3 bases at V and 1 base at J; junction bases unmatched: 10. The CDR3 reads CASSIGRGLSVNYGYTF. The DNA of the CDR3 is TGTGCCAGTAGTATTGGCAGGGGGCTGTCAGTTAACTATGGCTACACCTTC.

This clone occurred once. The chain links TRBV25-1 to TRBJ2-1, with 9 nucleotides matching TRBD1. This CDR3 has 16 amino acids. CDR1 is MGHDK and CDR2 is SYGVNS in the germline V gene. Trimming took 1 base from V and 4 from J; bases not matched to a gene: 5. In DNA, the CDR3 is TGTGCCAGCAGTGAATTAACAGGGGGCGAATACAATGAGCAGTTCTTC. This codes for CASSELTGGEYNEQFF.

The CDR3 loop is CASKTRLYRGGVTDTQYF. Written as DNA, the CDR3 is TGTGCCAGCAAAACCAGACTTTATCGCGGGGGGGTCACAGATACGCAGTATTTT. V usage is TRBV28 and J usage is TRBJ2-3, with 9 positions matching TRBD2. Losses at the gene ends were 7 bases for V and 2 bases for J; bases not matched to a gene: 16. CDR3 size: 18 residues. Looked up from germline, CDR1 is MDHEN and CDR2 is SYDVKM.

This clone was picked up a small number of times. The chain is built from TRBV7-8 and TRBJ1-1, with D uncertain. The CDR3 runs 14 residues. The ends were cut back, 0 bases at V and 0 bases at J, with 5 bases in the middle. Germline CDR1 reads SGHVS; CDR2 reads FQNEAQ. The DNA of the CDR3 is TGTGCCAGCAGCTTAGCCGGAGTGAACACTGAAGCTTTCTTT. It yields the protein CASSLAGVNTEAFF.

V is TRBV29-1 and J is TRBJ1-1, with 7 bases that match TRBD1. The CDR3 covers 15 residues. The V gene's germline CDR1 is SQVTM and CDR2 ANQGSEA. J gave up 0 bases and V 6 bases, and 10 bases lay outside the gene matches. The CDR3 region is CSVPPRQGVNTEAFF. DNA of the CDR3: TGCAGCGTACCCCCTCGACAGGGAGTGAACACTGAAGCTTTCTTT.

The V gene is TRBV28, the J gene TRBJ1-3, with 8 bases fitting TRBD1. There are 18 residues in the CDR3. Unmatched junction bases numbered 14, after V lost 7 bases and J lost 0 bases. Per germline, CDR1 MDHEN and CDR2 SYDVKM. CDR3 residues: CASTLGQGWGLSGNTIYF. The CDR3 bases are TGTGCCAGCACTCTTGGACAGGGCTGGGGCCTCTCTGGAAACACCATATATTTT.

The chain uses TRBV11-2 and TRBJ1-4, with a tentative D call TRBD1 (5 bases). The CDR3 consists of 15 residues. Trimming removed 1 base from V and 8 bases from J, with 14 bases in between. The germline gives CDR1 SGHAT, CDR2 FQNNGV. CDR3 residues: CASSLGVGVEEKLFF. The CDR3 DNA reads as TGTGCCAGCAGCTTAGGGGTAGGGGTGGAGGAAAAACTGTTTTTT.

The chain links TRBV5-4 to TRBJ2-3, with 8 nucleotides matching TRBD1. The CDR3 loop spans 15 amino acids. Unmatched junction bases numbered 8, after V lost 2 bases and J lost 6 bases. Germline-derived CDR1 and CDR2 are SGHNT and YYREEE (reference sequence). The CDR3 protein is CASSFSGQGTDTQYF. The CDR3 DNA sequence: TGTGCCAGCAGCTTTTCTGGACAGGGTACGGATACGCAGTATTTT.

The rearrangement links TRBV7-9 to TRBJ1-1; D is undetermined. CDR3 length: 11 amino acids. V lost 0 bases and J lost 7, with 3 bases in between. The germline CDR1 and CDR2 sequences are SEHNR and FQNEAQ (reference sequence). The CDR3 region is CASSLAFEAFF. The CDR3 bases are TGTGCCAGCAGCTTAGCCTTTGAAGCTTTCTTT. Combining the CDR3 with reference TRBV7-9 and TRBJ1-1 gives the whole variable domain DTGVSQNPRHKITKRGQNVTFRCDPISEHNRLYWYRQTLGQGPEFLTYFQNEAQLEKSRLLSDRFSAERPKGSFSTLEIQRTEQGDSAMYLCASSLAFEAFFGQGTRLTVV.

This clone was seen only once. This rearrangement joins TRBV6-5 to TRBJ1-4; 10 positions agree with TRBD1. Germline CDR1 reads MNHEY; CDR2 reads SVGAGI. Trimming took 0 bases from V and 5 from J; bases not matched to a gene: 0. This CDR3 has 15 residues. The CDR3 sequence is CASSYSDRGNEKLFF. As DNA, the CDR3 is TGTGCCAGCAGTTACTCGGACAGGGGGAATGAAAAACTGTTTTTT.

The V call is TRBV5-1, the J call TRBJ2-1; 7 nucleotides agree with TRBD1. The CDR3 is made up of 15 amino acids. The germline V gene encodes CDR1 SGHRS and CDR2 YFSETQ. J lost 4 bases, V lost 3 bases, and 7 bases had no gene match. The CDR3 is CASSSRTGRYNEQFF. In DNA, the CDR3 is TGCGCCAGCAGCTCCCGGACAGGCCGATACAATGAGCAGTTCTTC. The full variable domain, completed using reference TRBV5-1 and TRBJ2-1, is KAGVTQTPRYLIKTRGQQVTLSCSPISGHRSVSWYQQTPGQGLQFLFEYFSETQRNKGNFPGRFSGRQFSNSRSEMNVSTLELGDSALYLCASSSRTGRYNEQFFGPGTRLTVL.

J is TRBJ1-1 and V is TRBV6-6; possible D gene TRBD1, 5 bases. Between the trimmed V and J ends, which lost 3 bases and 0 bases, there was a span of 11 bases. CDR3 length equals 15 residues. The V gene's germline CDR1 is MNHNY and CDR2 SVGAGI (reference sequence). CDR3 in amino acids: CASSYGQTMNTEAFF. The CDR3 nucleotides are TGTGCCAGCAGTTATGGACAAACCATGAACACTGAAGCTTTCTTT.

The chain is built from TRBV11-2 and TRBJ1-1, with D unresolved. This CDR3 region has 16 residues. Trimming removed 2 bases at V and 0 bases at J, with 13 bases between. From germline, CDR1 is SGHAT and CDR2 FQNNGV. CDR3 residues: CASSLSRPGVNTEAFF. The DNA for the CDR3 is TGTGCCAGCAGCTTAAGTCGACCTGGAGTGAACACTGAAGCTTTCTTT.

The CDR3 spells CAWKTSGHEQYF. The CDR3 bases are TGTGCCTGGAAGACTAGCGGTCATGAGCAGTACTTC. The V gene is TRBV30, the J gene TRBJ2-7, with 9 bases that match TRBD2. The CDR3 has 12 residues. Germline CDR1 is GTSNPN and CDR2 is SVGIG (reference sequence). The V segment lost 4 bases and the J segment 7 bases; nucleotides outside the gene matches: 5.

V is TRBV6-4 and J is TRBJ2-7; weak D call: TRBD1 (6 bases). The V gene's germline CDR1 is MRHNA and CDR2 SNTAGT. The CDR3 contains 15 residues. V lost 2 bases, J lost 1 base, and 12 bases lay in between. The chain's CDR3 is CASSDGDTPSYEQYF. The CDR3 DNA follows: TGTGCCAGCAGTGACGGGGACACTCCTTCCTACGAGCAGTACTTC.

The chain employs TRBV15 and TRBJ2-1; 8 bases align to TRBD2. CDR3 length: 16 residues. The J segment lost 4 bases and the V segment lost 0 bases, leaving 5 bases of the junction unmatched. Germline CDR1 reads LNHNV; CDR2 reads YYDKDF (reference sequence). CDR3 amino acids: CATSRDFTSGYNEQFF. The CDR3 nucleotides are TGTGCCACCAGCAGAGATTTCACTAGCGGATACAATGAGCAGTTCTTC.

V is TRBV4-2 and J is TRBJ2-5; 8 positions match TRBD2. Germline CDR1 reads LGHNA; CDR2 reads YNFKEQ. Losses at the gene ends were 4 bases for V and 2 bases for J; bases not matched to a gene: 6. This CDR3 has 15 residues. CDR3 loop: CASSPLAGGQETQYF. The CDR3 DNA follows: TGTGCCAGCAGCCCCCTGGCGGGGGGTCAAGAGACCCAGTACTTC.

The rearrangement uses TRBV6-1 and TRBJ1-5; a weak D match, TRBD1 (6 bases). Germline assignment: CDR1 MNHNS and CDR2 SASEGT. The ends were cut back, 4 bases at V and 1 base at J, with 14 bases in the middle. The CDR3 spans 16 residues. CDR3 DNA sequence: TGTGCCAGCAGTGGGGGCTGGGACAAGAGCAATCAGCCCCAGCATTTT. Its protein is CASSGGWDKSNQPQHF.

The chain uses TRBV18 and TRBJ2-7, with 12 bases matching TRBD1. Germline loops: CDR1 KGHSH, CDR2 LQKENI. V lost 3 bases to trimming and J lost 7 bases; unmatched junction nucleotides: 4. There are 14 residues in the CDR3. CDR3 nucleotides: TGTGCCAGCTCACCGGGACAGGGGGCCTGGGAGCAGTACTTC. Translated: CASSPGQGAWEQYF.

This chain connects TRBV27 to TRBJ2-3; 9 bases match TRBD1. Trimming at V came to 10 bases and at J to 5 bases, leaving 19 bases not matched to a gene. The CDR3 totals 17 residues. CDR1 MNHEY and CDR2 SMNVEV come from the germline V gene (reference sequence). The CDR3 DNA follows: TGTGCCACCGCGGAGGGGGCCCGACAGGGGGAAAAAGATACGCAGTATTTT. This codes for CATAEGARQGEKDTQYF.

The chain has TRBV4-1 and TRBJ2-5; D not resolved. The V gene lost 2 bases and the J gene lost 2 bases, with 6 bases spanning the gap. Looked up from germline, CDR1 is MGHRA and CDR2 is YSYEKL. The CDR3 consists of 13 residues. CDR3 nucleotide sequence: TGCGCCAGCAGCCAATACGGTCAAGAGACCCAGTACTTC. Translated: CASSQYGQETQYF.

This chain links TRBV29-1 with TRBJ2-1; 8 nucleotides match TRBD2. Germline V gives CDR1 SQVTM, CDR2 ANQGSEA. This CDR3 contains 15 residues. V gave up 5 bases and J gave up 1 base; unmatched junction bases: 7. For the CDR3, the DNA is TGCAGCGTTTTCAAGGGACTAGGATCCTACAATGAGCAGTTCTTC. Translated: CSVFKGLGSYNEQFF.

V gene TRBV2 combines with J gene TRBJ1-3; 7 bases align to TRBD1. The junction had 4 bases not matched to a gene; V was cut back by 6 bases and J by 2 bases. Germline assignment: CDR1 SNHLY and CDR2 FYNNEI. The CDR3 has 14 residues. The CDR3 here is CASREGTAGNTIYF. CDR3 DNA sequence: TGTGCCAGCAGGGAGGGGACAGCTGGAAACACCATATATTTT.

The chain combines TRBV4-1 with TRBJ2-4; tentatively, D is TRBD2 (5 bases). Germline V gene sequence: CDR1 MGHRA, CDR2 YSYEKL. The CDR3 has 15 residues. Trimming stripped 0 bases from V and 6 bases from J, with 12 bases between. CDR3 coding DNA: TGCGCCAGCAGCCAAGATCAAGGACTGCCAAACATTCAGTACTTC. Translation: CASSQDQGLPNIQYF.

The chain couples TRBV5-1 to TRBJ2-1; TRBD2 matches 13 bases. Trimming took 4 bases from V and 4 from J; bases not matched to a gene: 8. Germline V lookup: CDR1 SGHRS, CDR2 YFSETQ. This CDR3 is 17 amino acids long. DNA for the CDR3: TGCGCCAGCAGCCCAAGACTAGCGGGGGGCCCGTACAATGAGCAGTTCTTC. Its protein is CASSPRLAGGPYNEQFF. Based on the CDR3 plus reference TRBV5-1 and TRBJ2-1, the full variable domain is KAGVTQTPRYLIKTRGQQVTLSCSPISGHRSVSWYQQTPGQGLQFLFEYFSETQRNKGNFPGRFSGRQFSNSRSEMNVSTLELGDSALYLCASSPRLAGGPYNEQFFGPGTRLTVL.